Listed below are T cell receptor beta chains from one sample, sequenced in a study of blood T cells in healthy people across ages. TCRdb re-derived calls from the 5' RACE reads in MiXCR, one entry per CDR3 protein. This table holds around 800,000 distinct CDR3 sequences, roughly 25% found once. These data were also filed under a second study, of T cells of mothers and their children.

Sequenced sample: blood. Every receptor here comes from a boy aged 5-17 years in good health. CDR3s include the opening cysteine and the closing phenylalanine or tryptophan. The order of the fields is clone size, J gene, V gene, D gene, CDR3 protein, CDR3 DNA. The D gene is left open where the match is weak. Size tells how often a clone was seen (once, few, many) or the class of an expanded clone, and some rows leave it out.

- | TRBJ2-1 | TRBV7-2 | - | CASSLLLGAGYNEQFF | TGTGCCAGCAGCTTACTACTTGGAGCTGGCTACAATGAGCAGTTCTTC
few | TRBJ2-1 | TRBV5-1 | - | CASSLGIGNEQFF | TGCGCCAGCAGCTTGGGGATAGGGAATGAGCAGTTCTTC
few | TRBJ2-1 | TRBV2 | TRBD1 | CASSVGQFDPYNEQFF | TGTGCCAGCAGTGTGGGACAGTTTGACCCTTACAATGAGCAGTTCTTC
few | TRBJ2-7 | TRBV6-2/TRBV6-3 | TRBD2 | CASSPLGGGPDEQYF | TGTGCCAGCAGTCCCTTAGGCGGGGGGCCCGACGAGCAGTACTTC
- | TRBJ2-1 | TRBV7-2 | - | CASSLALVGDQFF | TGTGCCAGCAGCTTAGCGTTGGTGGGGGACCAGTTCTTC
- | TRBJ2-5 | TRBV27 | - | CASSRHHTGETQYF | TGTGCCAGCAGTCGACACCATACTGGGGAGACCCAGTACTTC
- | TRBJ1-1 | TRBV20-1 | - | CSAPGPGRNMNTEAFF | TGCAGTGCTCCCGGCCCGGGACGGAATATGAACACTGAAGCTTTCTTT
- | TRBJ2-1 | TRBV5-1 | - | CASSQTGGRWDEQFF | TGCGCCAGCAGTCAGACGGGGGGCCGCTGGGACGAGCAGTTCTTC
few | TRBJ2-7 | TRBV11-2 | - | CASSLAGGFNEQYF | TGTGCCAGCAGCTTAGCTGGGGGGTTCAACGAGCAGTACTTC
few | TRBJ1-4 | TRBV5-6 | TRBD1 | CASRGQGYEKLFF | TGTGCCAGCAGGGGACAGGGCTATGAAAAACTGTTTTTT
few | TRBJ1-3 | TRBV18 | - | CASQGDTIYF | TGTGCCAGCCAAGGGGACACCATATATTTT
- | TRBJ1-1 | TRBV7-3 | - | CASSLTVDRTNTEAFF | TGTGCCAGCAGCTTAACAGTTGACAGAACCAACACTGAAGCTTTCTTT
few | TRBJ2-1 | TRBV7-9 | - | CASSTRTLDGEQFF | TGTGCCAGCAGCACGCGCACTTTAGACGGTGAGCAGTTCTTC
few | TRBJ2-7 | TRBV4-2 | TRBD2 | CASSQEDWGTSKRYEQYF | TGTGCCAGCAGCCAAGAGGATTGGGGGACTAGCAAGCGATACGAGCAGTACTTC
- | TRBJ2-5 | TRBV20-1 | - | CSARDSGRETQYF | TGCAGTGCTAGAGATTCGGGTAGAGAGACCCAGTACTTC
- | TRBJ2-1 | TRBV6-4 | TRBD2 | CASSDSPTSGSGEQFF | TGTGCCAGCAGTGACTCGCCTACTAGCGGGAGTGGTGAGCAGTTCTTC
few | TRBJ2-3 | TRBV5-1 | TRBD1 | CASSSGTVTDTQYF | TGCGCCAGCAGCTCCGGGACAGTCACAGATACGCAGTATTTT
- | TRBJ2-2 | TRBV12-3/TRBV12-4 | - | CASTPTARTGELFF | TGTGCCAGCACCCCGACAGCGAGAACCGGGGAGCTGTTTTTT
- | TRBJ2-1 | TRBV12-3/TRBV12-4 | TRBD2 | CASSHPGLAGGPGAYNEQFF | TGTGCCAGCAGCCACCCCGGACTAGCGGGGGGGCCCGGAGCCTACAATGAGCAGTTCTTC
- | TRBJ2-3 | TRBV12-3/TRBV12-4 | - | CASSLSLGTQYF | TGTGCCAGCAGTTTAAGCCTGGGGACGCAGTATTTT
- | TRBJ2-7 | TRBV29-1 | TRBD2 | CSVERLLAGKEQYF | TGCAGCGTTGAACGGTTACTAGCGGGAAAGGAGCAGTACTTC
- | TRBJ1-2 | TRBV28 | - | CASSLISLYGYTF | TGTGCCAGCAGTTTAATTTCCTTATATGGCTACACCTTC
- | TRBJ1-5 | TRBV2 | - | CASSEYAQGSNQPQHF | TGTGCCAGCAGTGAATATGCCCAGGGAAGCAATCAGCCCCAGCATTTT
- | TRBJ2-1 | TRBV6-5 | - | CASSSIQGGAYNEQFF | TGTGCCAGCAGTTCCATACAGGGCGGGGCCTACAATGAGCAGTTCTTC
- | TRBJ1-2 | TRBV12-3/TRBV12-4 | - | CASSLARTVYGYTF | TGTGCCAGCAGTTTAGCTCGGACGGTATATGGCTACACCTTC
- | TRBJ2-4 | TRBV12-3/TRBV12-4 | - | CASSLGGARVAKNIQYF | TGTGCCAGCAGTTTAGGCGGGGCTAGGGTTGCCAAAAACATTCAGTACTTC
few | TRBJ2-5 | TRBV4-2 | TRBD1 | CASSQGQGEEETQYF | TGTGCCAGCAGCCAAGGACAGGGGGAAGAGGAGACCCAGTACTTC
- | TRBJ1-1 | TRBV20-1 | TRBD1 | CSAGTAGTEAFF | TGCAGTGCTGGGACAGCGGGGACTGAAGCTTTCTTT
- | TRBJ2-5 | TRBV27 | TRBD2 | CASSFQLAGQETQYF | TGTGCCAGCAGTTTCCAGCTAGCGGGGCAAGAGACCCAGTACTTC
- | TRBJ1-2 | TRBV2 | TRBD1 | CASSEGTGFPYGYTF | TGTGCCAGCAGTGAAGGGACAGGTTTTCCCTATGGCTACACCTTC
- | TRBJ1-3 | TRBV12-3/TRBV12-4 | - | CASRSWTETGNTIYF | TGTGCCAGCAGATCGTGGACAGAGACTGGAAACACCATATATTTT
- | TRBJ1-5 | TRBV18 | - | CASSEGWNQPQHF | TGTGCCAGCTCCGAGGGGTGGAATCAGCCCCAGCATTTT
- | TRBJ2-3 | TRBV29-1 | - | CSAYTDTQYF | TGCAGCGCCTACACAGATACGCAGTATTTT
once | TRBJ2-7 | TRBV10-3 | - | CAISESGALPYEQYF | TGTGCCATCAGTGAGTCCGGGGCACTCCCCTACGAGCAGTACTTC
once | TRBJ2-1 | TRBV21-1 | - | CASILPGQGSREQFF | TGTGCCAGCATCTTACCGGGACAGGGCAGTCGGGAGCAGTTCTTC
- | TRBJ2-2 | TRBV5-5 | TRBD1 | CASSSASGTGVGELFF | TGTGCCAGCAGCTCGGCCTCCGGGACAGGGGTCGGGGAGCTGTTTTTT
many | TRBJ2-6 | TRBV29-1 | TRBD1 | CSVGQGKANVLTF | TGCAGCGTTGGACAGGGAAAGGCCAACGTCCTGACTTTC
- | TRBJ1-3 | TRBV27 | - | CASSPKDSSGNTIYF | TGTGCCAGCAGTCCGAAGGACAGCTCTGGAAACACCATATATTTT
- | TRBJ2-1 | TRBV18 | TRBD2 | CASSPPGLAGGSYNEQFF | TGTGCCAGCTCACCACCGGGACTAGCGGGGGGATCCTACAATGAGCAGTTCTTC
- | TRBJ1-3 | TRBV7-6 | - | CASSSLTDRGNTIYF | TGTGCCAGCAGCTCTCTGACGGACCGCGGAAACACCATATATTTT
- | TRBJ2-5 | TRBV20-1 | TRBD2 | CSATSGGSLGTQYF | TGCAGTGCTACTAGCGGGGGAAGTCTTGGGACCCAGTACTTC
few | TRBJ1-3 | TRBV5-5 | - | CASSLVGLNSGNTIYF | TGTGCCAGCAGCTTGGTAGGGCTGAACTCTGGAAACACCATATATTTT
few | TRBJ2-3 | TRBV29-1 | - | CSVENVDGDTQYF | TGCAGCGTTGAAAACGTAGACGGGGATACGCAGTATTTT
- | TRBJ2-5 | TRBV6-2/TRBV6-3 | - | CASSYLSGTYQETQYF | TGTGCCAGCAGTTACCTTTCGGGGACGTACCAAGAGACCCAGTACTTC
- | TRBJ2-1 | TRBV7-9 | - | CASSQGPREQFF | TGTGCCAGCAGTCAAGGACCTCGGGAGCAGTTCTTC
- | TRBJ1-1 | TRBV12-3/TRBV12-4 | TRBD1 | CASSFYRGKGAFF | TGTGCCAGCAGTTTCTACAGGGGGAAGGGAGCTTTCTTT
- | TRBJ2-6 | TRBV28 | - | CASSSQSWGSGANVLTF | TGTGCCAGCAGTTCACAGTCGTGGGGCTCTGGGGCCAACGTCCTGACTTTC
- | TRBJ1-3 | TRBV9 | - | CAGSVGGYGNTIYF | TGTGCCGGCAGCGTAGGCGGGTACGGAAACACCATATATTTT